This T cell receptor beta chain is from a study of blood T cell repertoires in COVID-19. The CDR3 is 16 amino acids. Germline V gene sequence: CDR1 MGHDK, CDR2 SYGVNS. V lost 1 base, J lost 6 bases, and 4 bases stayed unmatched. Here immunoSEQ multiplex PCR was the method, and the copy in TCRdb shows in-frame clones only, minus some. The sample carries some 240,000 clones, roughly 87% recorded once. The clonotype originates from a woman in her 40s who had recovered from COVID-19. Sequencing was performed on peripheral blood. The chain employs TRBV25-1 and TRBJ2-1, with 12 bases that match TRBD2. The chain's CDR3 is CASSESGLAGVNEQFF. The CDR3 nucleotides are TGTGCCAGCAGTGAATCGGGACTAGCGGGTGTCAATGAGCAGTTCTTC.